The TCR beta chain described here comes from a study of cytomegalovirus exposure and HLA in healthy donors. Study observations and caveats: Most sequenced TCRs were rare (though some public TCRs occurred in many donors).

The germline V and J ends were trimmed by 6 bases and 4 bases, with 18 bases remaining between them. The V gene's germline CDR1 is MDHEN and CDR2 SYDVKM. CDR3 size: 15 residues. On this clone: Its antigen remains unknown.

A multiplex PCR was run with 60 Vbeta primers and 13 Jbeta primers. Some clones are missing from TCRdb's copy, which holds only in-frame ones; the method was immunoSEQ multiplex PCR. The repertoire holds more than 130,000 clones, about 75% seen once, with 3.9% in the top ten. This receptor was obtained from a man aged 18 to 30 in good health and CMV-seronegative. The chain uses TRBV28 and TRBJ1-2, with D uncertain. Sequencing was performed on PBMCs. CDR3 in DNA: TGTGCCAGCAGGTCCTACGGGTCTTCCAGCTATGGCTACACCTTC. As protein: CASRSYGSSSYGYTF.